This T cell receptor (beta chain) originates from a study of blood T cell repertoires in COVID-19. Overall study context: Samples came from the United States, Italy and Spain, spanning acute and convalescent COVID-19. T cells, B-cell-depleted T cells, or PBMCs supplied cDNA or gDNA.

In the source study's methods: Counts of nucleated cells, estimated from reference gene primer amplification, were obtained. Sequencing used immunoSEQ multiplex PCR; TCRdb keeps in-frame clones, though not all of them. The D gene and trimming were derived from the DNA, and the V and J assignments and clone size from that table. In the table there are tens of thousands of clones, 82% of which are singletons. The CDR3 runs to 13 residues. Germline V gene lookup returns CDR1 SGHRS and CDR2 YFSETQ. Trimming removed 0 bases at V and 4 bases at J, with 7 bases between. The receptor was isolated from a woman aged 60 to 75 with acute or convalescent COVID-19. Sequenced material: peripheral blood. The chain joins TRBV5-1 to TRBJ1-1, with D uncertain. CDR3 DNA: TGCGCCAGCAGCTTGGATACAGTCACTGAAGCTTTCTTT. Protein: CASSLDTVTEAFF.